Below, 23 T cell receptor beta chains from the same sample are listed, as sequenced in a study of siplizumab effects on memory and regulatory T cells. Clones were read by immunoSEQ multiplex PCR, and TCRdb kept only the in-frame ones, dropping some. The table records approximately 50,000 clones, more than 85% of them present only once. Sample: CD8+ T cells sorted from blood. The receptor set was obtained from a human donor in good health.

V usage is TRBV5-1 and J usage is TRBJ1-1; 7 nucleotides align to TRBD1. Germline values: CDR1 SGHRS, CDR2 YFSETQ. The CDR3 extends over 14 amino acids. V trimming: 6 bases; J trimming: 1 base; junction bases outside the gene matches: 6. The CDR3 coding sequence is TGCGCCAGCACACCACAGGGGACGAACACTGAAGCTTTCTTT. It encodes CASTPQGTNTEAFF.

This rearrangement joins TRBV19 to TRBJ2-6; D remains ambiguous. V was pared by 7 bases and J by 3 bases, with 13 bases between. Per germline, CDR1 LNHDA and CDR2 SQIVND (reference sequence). The CDR3 extends over 15 amino acids. This CDR3 is CASTIIGFGANVLTF. CDR3 sequence (DNA): TGTGCCAGTACCATAATCGGGTTTGGGGCCAACGTCCTGACTTTC.

The gene calls are TRBV9 and TRBJ2-3; D remains unclear. The germline V and J ends were trimmed by 10 bases and 1 base, with 19 bases remaining between them. This CDR3 region has 15 residues. In germline, CDR1 is SGDLS, CDR2 YYNGEE. The CDR3 sequence is CASSLTSGGTDTQYF. The CDR3, as DNA: TGTGCCTCCTCGTTAACCTCCGGCGGCACAGATACGCAGTATTTT.

V usage is TRBV9 and J usage is TRBJ1-2; D remains unclear. Germline V gives CDR1 SGDLS, CDR2 YYNGEE. V lost 3 bases and J 5 bases, leaving 11 bases between the germline ends. The CDR3 has 13 residues. The CDR3 DNA is TGTGCCAGCAGCGGCGGGGAAGGGTATGGCTACACCTTC. Encoded protein: CASSGGEGYGYTF. Together with reference TRBV9 and TRBJ1-2, the CDR3 gives the full variable domain: DSGVTQTPKHLITATGQRVTLRCSPRSGDLSVYWYQQSLDQGLQFLIQYYNGEERAKGNILERFSAQQFPDLHSELNLSSLELGDSALYFCASSGGEGYGYTFGSGTRLTVV.

The rearrangement links TRBV5-6 to TRBJ2-2; perhaps TRBD2 as D (5 bases). Deletions cut 3 bases from V and 0 bases from J, with 12 bases between. The length of the CDR3 is 16 residues. Looked up from germline, CDR1 is SGHDT and CDR2 is YYEEEE. CDR3 protein: CASSSTRLTNTGELFF. CDR3 DNA sequence: TGTGCCAGCAGCTCCACTAGATTAACGAACACCGGGGAGCTGTTTTTT.

The rearrangement links TRBV19 to TRBJ2-2; D not resolved. There are 12 residues in the CDR3. Germline CDR1 LNHDA, CDR2 SQIVND (reference sequence). Trimming left V 3 bases short and J 7 bases short, with 6 bases between. The chain's CDR3 is CASSIAGGELFF. CDR3 nucleotide sequence: TGTGCCAGTAGTATTGCCGGCGGGGAGCTGTTTTTT. Filled out from reference TRBV19 and TRBJ2-2, the complete variable domain reads DGGITQSPKYLFRKEGQNVTLSCEQNLNHDAMYWYRQDPGQGLRLIYYSQIVNDFQKGDIAEGYSVSREKKESFPLTVTSAQKNPTAFYLCASSIAGGELFFGEGSRLTVL.

The chain combines TRBV6-1 with TRBJ2-7, with 12 bases fitting TRBD2. Germline trimming cut 2 bases from V and 6 bases from J; bases unmatched to any gene: 8. Germline assignment: CDR1 MNHNS and CDR2 SASEGT. This CDR3 is 16 amino acids long. DNA for the CDR3: TGTGCCAGCAGTGAACCTAGACTAGCGGGAGTGCGCGAGCAGTACTTC. Translating gives CASSEPRLAGVREQYF.

The chain carries TRBV27 and TRBJ1-2, with D maybe TRBD1 (5 bases). The CDR3 extends over 13 amino acids. The germline V and J ends were trimmed by 4 bases and 0 bases, with 6 bases remaining between them. Germline CDR1 and CDR2: MNHEY and SMNVEV (reference sequence). The chain's CDR3 is CASSWGPNYGYTF. CDR3 DNA: TGTGCCAGCAGTTGGGGACCTAACTATGGCTACACCTTC.

J is TRBJ2-3 and V is TRBV28; possibly TRBD1 or TRBD2 for D (5 bases each). The CDR3 is made up of 16 amino acids. Germline loops: CDR1 MDHEN, CDR2 SYDVKM. V shed 7 bases and J shed 0 bases, with 17 bases lying between them. Here the CDR3 DNA reads TGTGCCAGCAAGGGGTTAGCTCCGGGAAGCACAGATACGCAGTATTTT. Translated, it gives CASKGLAPGSTDTQYF.

The rearrangement links TRBV5-4 to TRBJ2-5; D not resolved. This CDR3 comprises 14 residues. Between the trimmed V and J ends, which lost 0 bases and 2 bases, there was a span of 8 bases. The germline CDR1 and CDR2 sequences are SGHNT and YYREEE (reference sequence). Written as DNA, the CDR3 is TGTGCCAGCAGCTTGGGTGGCCCTCAAGAGACCCAGTACTTC. Its protein is CASSLGGPQETQYF.

The rearrangement links TRBV23-1 to TRBJ1-1, with D maybe TRBD1 (6 bases). TRBV23-1 is recorded as an ORF, its role being uncertain. The CDR3 has 17 amino acids. Trimming took off 8 bases at V and 5 bases at J, with 27 bases between the two ends. The CDR3 region is CASWEPGRGDIGTEAFF. DNA for the CDR3: TGCGCCAGCTGGGAACCTGGGAGGGGGGATATCGGGACTGAAGCTTTCTTT.

The chain couples TRBV4-1 to TRBJ2-7, with 7 nucleotides matching TRBD1. Germline CDR1 reads MGHRA; CDR2 reads YSYEKL. The CDR3 length is 16 residues. V shed 0 bases and J 1 base; nucleotides not matched to a gene: 6. CDR3 residues: CASSQDLGTVSYEQYF. DNA of the CDR3: TGCGCCAGCAGCCAAGATCTTGGGACAGTGTCCTACGAGCAGTACTTC.

This chain joins TRBV29-1 and TRBJ1-2; weak D call: TRBD1 (6 bases). There are 12 residues in the CDR3. Germline lookup yields CDR1 SQVTM and CDR2 ANQGSEA. Trimming stripped 4 bases from V and 5 bases from J, with 11 bases between. CDR3 sequence reads: CSVVRGEYGYTF. DNA of the CDR3: TGCAGCGTTGTAAGGGGGGAATATGGCTACACCTTC. The full variable domain, rest sourced from reference TRBV29-1 and TRBJ1-2, is SAVISQKPSRDICQRGTSLTIQCQVDSQVTMMFWYRQQPGQSLTLIATANQGSEATYESGFVIDKFPISRPNLTFSTLTVSNMSPEDSSIYLCSVVRGEYGYTFGSGTRLTVV.

This chain connects TRBV7-2 to TRBJ1-4; D gene unclear. The ends were cut back, 5 bases at V and 6 bases at J, with 16 bases in the middle. Germline V gene lookup returns CDR1 SGHTA and CDR2 FQGNSA. The CDR3 is made up of 15 amino acids. This chain's CDR3 is CASSGSEGSYEKLFF. In DNA form, the CDR3 reads TGTGCCAGCAGCGGGTCGGAGGGATCGTATGAAAAACTGTTTTTT.

The chain has TRBV19 and TRBJ1-4; D remains ambiguous. Trimming pared 3 bases from V and 10 bases from J, leaving 18 bases between. The germline V gene encodes CDR1 LNHDA and CDR2 SQIVND (reference sequence). CDR3 length: 15 residues. CDR3 sequence reads: CASSIVKSLEGKLFF. The CDR3, as DNA: TGTGCCAGTAGTATCGTAAAATCCTTAGAGGGAAAACTGTTTTTT.

The chain is built from TRBV27 and TRBJ2-1; TRBD1 matches at 7 bases. This CDR3 has 13 amino acids. Germline CDR1 MNHEY, CDR2 SMNVEV (reference sequence). Trimming removed 5 bases from V and 8 bases from J; junction bases left unmatched: 6. The DNA for the CDR3 is TGTGCCAGCAGTGACCTGGGACAGTATGAGCAGTTCTTC. The encoded protein is CASSDLGQYEQFF.

The chain links TRBV15 to TRBJ2-2; no clear D. V lost 0 bases to trimming and J lost 2 bases, with 7 bases between them. This CDR3 spans 15 amino acids. Looked up from germline, CDR1 is LNHNV and CDR2 is YYDKDF (reference sequence). CDR3 protein: CATSRETVNTGELFF. The CDR3 bases are TGTGCCACCAGCAGAGAAACGGTTAACACCGGGGAGCTGTTTTTT.

The chain uses TRBV29-1 and TRBJ1-4; D gene unclear. CDR1 and CDR2 (germline): SQVTM, ANQGSEA. Trimming shortened V by 4 bases and J by 3 bases, and 9 bases separated the two germline ends. This CDR3 contains 13 residues. CDR3 sequence reads: CSVGVGSNEKLFF. DNA for the CDR3: TGCAGCGTTGGCGTCGGGTCTAATGAAAAACTGTTTTTT. Supplemented by reference TRBV29-1 and TRBJ1-4, the full variable domain reads SAVISQKPSRDICQRGTSLTIQCQVDSQVTMMFWYRQQPGQSLTLIATANQGSEATYESGFVIDKFPISRPNLTFSTLTVSNMSPEDSSIYLCSVGVGSNEKLFFGSGTQLSVL.

The chain employs TRBV15 and TRBJ2-7; 13 nucleotides line up with TRBD2. V shed 2 bases and J 5 bases; nucleotides not matched to a gene: 9. Per the germline V gene, CDR1 is LNHNV and CDR2 is YYDKDF (reference sequence). The CDR3 has 17 residues. Written as DNA, the CDR3 is TGTGCCACCAGCAGACTCACTAGCGGGAGGGGCAGGGACGAGCAGTACTTC. The encoded protein is CATSRLTSGRGRDEQYF.

The chain couples TRBV27 to TRBJ2-7; D might be TRBD1 or TRBD2, each matching 5 bases. The CDR3 sequence is 14 residues long. CDR1 and CDR2 (germline): MNHEY, SMNVEV (reference sequence). Deletions cut 5 bases from V and 0 bases from J, with 11 bases between. CDR3 in amino acids: CASSRGGSSYEQYF. In DNA, the CDR3 is TGTGCCAGCAGTCGGGGCGGCAGCTCCTACGAGCAGTACTTC.

The rearrangement links TRBV7-8 to TRBJ2-7; the D gene could be TRBD1 or TRBD2 (7 bases each). With 5 bases removed from V and 5 bases from J, the gap between germline ends came to 19 bases. CDR3 length: 15 amino acids. Germline CDR1 and CDR2: SGHVS and FQNEAQ. The CDR3 reads CASSERVAGGDEQYF. The CDR3 DNA sequence: TGTGCCAGCAGCGAAAGAGTAGCAGGGGGGGACGAGCAGTACTTC. The variable domain in full, completed from reference TRBV7-8 and TRBJ2-7, reads GAGVSQSPRYKVAKRGQDVALRCDPISGHVSLFWYQQALGQGPEFLTYFQNEAQLDKSGLPSDRFFAERPEGSVSTLKIQRTQQEDSAVYLCASSERVAGGDEQYFGPGTRLTVT.

V gene TRBV27 combines with J gene TRBJ2-1, with D possibly TRBD2 on 6 matching bases. Germline lookup yields CDR1 MNHEY and CDR2 SMNVEV (reference sequence). Trimming cost V 4 bases and J 8 bases, with 24 bases left between them. This CDR3 has 17 amino acids. Written as DNA, the CDR3 is TGTGCCAGCAGTTCGCGTGGTATGGCGGGAATTCTCTATGAGCAGTTCTTC. Protein: CASSSRGMAGILYEQFF.

The J gene is TRBJ1-3, the V gene TRBV29-1; no firm D call. This CDR3 contains 11 residues. The V and J ends lost 6 bases and 2 bases respectively, with 5 bases between them. Germline V gives CDR1 SQVTM, CDR2 ANQGSEA. The CDR3 sequence is CSVYTGNTIYF. The CDR3 coding sequence is TGCAGCGTGTATACTGGAAACACCATATATTTT. The full variable domain, completed using reference TRBV29-1 and TRBJ1-3, is SAVISQKPSRDICQRGTSLTIQCQVDSQVTMMFWYRQQPGQSLTLIATANQGSEATYESGFVIDKFPISRPNLTFSTLTVSNMSPEDSSIYLCSVYTGNTIYFGEGSWLTVV.